This TCR beta chain was observed in a study of PD-1 blockade in classical Hodgkin lymphoma. Study-wide points: Among the patients, those starting nivolumab under 1 year after ASCT were excluded.

Notes on this clone: Its antigen is not known.

Indicated time point: cycle 4 day 1 (C4D1), after 5 to 7 weeks of nivolumab. There was relapse after autologous stem cell transplantation in every patient, and there was variation in brentuximab vedotin exposure. The best responses consisted of complete response, partial response or progressive disease. With 4 bases removed from V and 1 base from J, the gap between germline ends came to 7 bases. The CDR3 sequence is 13 residues long. Per the germline V gene, CDR1 is SGHTA and CDR2 is FQGNSA. The data were produced by immunoSEQ multiplex PCR, yet TCRdb's version contains in-frame clones alone and is incomplete. The top ten hold more than 35% of the sample, which has more than 40,000 clones, roughly 73% seen once.

The sequence was obtained from a human donor with classical Hodgkin lymphoma. The V call is TRBV7-2, the J call TRBJ1-1; D is ambiguous. The sample in question was peripheral blood mononuclear cells (PBMCs), obtained before the fourth cycle of nivolumab. CDR3 protein: CASSYGQNTEAFF. CDR3 nucleotides: TGTGCCAGCAGCTACGGGCAGAACACTGAAGCTTTCTTT.